Below are 2 T cell receptor beta chains sequenced from a single sample in a study of shared clonotypes between healthy human individuals. Using immunoSEQ multiplex PCR, the repertoire was profiled, and TCRdb retains in-frame clones only, with some absent. This sample has some 2.4 million clones, with roughly 93% found just once. The specimen sequenced was naive CD4+ T cells from PBMCs. Documented subset: CD45RA+ positively selected. Receptors were obtained from a man younger than 35 in good health. Some clones in this sample may be carry-over from other donors' samples.

This rearrangement joins TRBV6-6 to TRBJ1-5, with TRBD1 as a possible D gene (6 bases). Per the germline V gene, CDR1 is MNHNY and CDR2 is SVGAGI (reference sequence). The length of the CDR3 is 14 residues. V gave up 6 bases and J gave up 1 base, with 10 bases separating them. CDR3 DNA: TGTGCCAGCAGAGATCAGGGGAGCAATCAGCCCCAGCATTTT. As protein: CASRDQGSNQPQHF.

The CDR3 protein is CASSELGRGASEAFF. CDR3 DNA: TGTGCCAGCAGTGAACTGGGGAGGGGAGCCTCTGAAGCTTTCTTT. The chain carries TRBV6-1 and TRBJ1-1, with D perhaps TRBD1 (5 bases). The V and J ends lost 2 bases and 6 bases respectively, with 16 bases between them. From germline, CDR1 is MNHNS and CDR2 SASEGT. CDR3 length equals 15 residues.